These 11 T cell receptor beta chains originate from one sample sequenced in a study of early T cells in non-severe SARS-CoV-2 infection. One entry per CDR3 protein results from TCRdb running MiXCR on the 5' RACE reads. The sample records about 120,000 distinct CDR3 sequences, around 12% being singletons. The starting material was whole blood, obtained at baseline. Source of these receptors: an adult who was a healthcare worker with PCR-confirmed SARS-CoV-2 infection or an uninfected control (not recorded which).

The chain combines TRBV2 with TRBJ2-3; D tentatively reads TRBD1 or TRBD2 (5 bases each). The germline CDR1 and CDR2 sequences are SNHLY and FYNNEI. Trimming cost V 6 bases and J 0 bases, with 13 bases left between them. This CDR3 is built from 15 residues. The CDR3 DNA reads as TGTGCCAGCAGAGGGGAGCGGCTGAGCACAGATACGCAGTATTTT. Protein: CASRGERLSTDTQYF.

This clonotype was seen only a few times. This rearrangement joins TRBV6-1 to TRBJ2-1; 8 bases fit TRBD2. With 2 bases clipped from V and 3 bases from J, the junction kept 6 bases outside the gene matches. CDR1 is MNHNS, CDR2 SASEGT, per germline. The CDR3 is 16 amino acids. This CDR3 reads CASSERAGVLYNEQFF. The CDR3 nucleotides read TGTGCCAGCAGTGAAAGAGCGGGGGTACTCTACAATGAGCAGTTCTTC.

There are many counts of this clonotype. This chain joins TRBV7-2 and TRBJ2-7; 7 nucleotides match TRBD2. The CDR3 loop spans 13 amino acids. The trim removed 1 base at V and 3 bases at J, leaving 0 bases unmatched. Germline CDR1 SGHTA, CDR2 FQGNSA. CDR3 in amino acids: CASSLGGGYEQYF. CDR3 in DNA: TGTGCCAGCAGCTTAGGGGGGGGCTACGAGCAGTACTTC.

This clonotype was observed a few times. The genes are TRBV9 and TRBJ1-1; 8 bases match TRBD1. Germline V gene lookup returns CDR1 SGDLS and CDR2 YYNGEE. This CDR3 region has 15 residues. V dropped 4 bases and J dropped 5; count of bases not matched to a gene: 10. Here the CDR3 reads CASSPDRGVRTEAFF. CDR3 DNA: TGTGCCAGCAGCCCAGACAGGGGTGTAAGGACTGAAGCTTTCTTT.

This clonotype was seen a few times. The chain couples TRBV6-6 to TRBJ2-1; 10 bases fit TRBD2. Germline V CDR1 and CDR2: MNHNY, SVGAGI (reference sequence). Trimming at V came to 7 bases and at J to 9 bases, leaving 12 bases not matched to a gene. The CDR3 is 15 residues long. The CDR3 DNA is TGTGCCAGCACCCCCGGGGCTAGCGGGAGAGGTGAGCAGTTCTTC. It is translated as CASTPGASGRGEQFF.

CDR3 residues: CSAPAMGGVSGNTIYF. The CDR3 coding sequence is TGCAGTGCCCCTGCCATGGGGGGTGTATCTGGAAACACCATATATTTT. The J gene is TRBJ1-3, the V gene TRBV20-1; D may be TRBD1 (5 bases). Germline V gene data show CDR1 as DFQATT and CDR2 as SNEGSKA (reference sequence). The CDR3 runs 16 residues. V lost 6 bases, J lost 1 base, and 19 bases lay in between.

There are a few counts of this clonotype. This chain connects TRBV20-1 to TRBJ1-1, with TRBD1 as a possible D gene (5 bases). V dropped 0 bases and J dropped 11 bases, with 10 bases sitting between them. The CDR3 runs to 11 residues. Germline V gene sequence: CDR1 DFQATT, CDR2 SNEGSKA (reference sequence). This CDR3 is CSAREGRGAFF. The DNA for the CDR3 is TGCAGTGCTAGAGAGGGGAGGGGCGCTTTCTTT.

Notes on this clonotype: At one end the junction does not follow the germline gene, possibly because of a read error. The chain employs TRBV2 and TRBJ2-7; possibly TRBD1 for D (6 bases). The CDR3 runs 14 residues. Germline-derived CDR1 and CDR2 are SNHLY and FYNNEI. This chain's CDR3 is CANSAEWTAPEQYF. The CDR3 DNA sequence: TGTGCCAACAGTGCCGAATGGACAGCCCCAGAGCAGTACTTC.

This CDR3 reads CAIGQSAGKLFF. Here the CDR3 DNA reads TGTGCCATCGGACAGTCGGCGGGAAAACTGTTTTTT. V is TRBV10-3 and J is TRBJ1-4, with D possibly matching TRBD1 (6 bases). Trimming pared 8 bases from V and 10 bases from J, leaving 14 bases between. This CDR3 contains 12 residues. Looked up from germline, CDR1 is ENHRY and CDR2 is SYGVKD.

This clonotype turned up a few times. This chain uses TRBV5-1 with TRBJ1-2; no definite D call. From germline, CDR1 is SGHRS and CDR2 YFSETQ. CDR3 length equals 12 residues. Trimming shortened V by 1 base and J by 6 bases, and 7 bases separated the two germline ends. In nucleotides, the CDR3 is TGCGCCAGCAGCTTGACTAAAGATGGCTACACCTTC. Residues: CASSLTKDGYTF.

The chain employs TRBV10-2 and TRBJ1-1; D might be TRBD1 (5 bases). V was trimmed by 3 bases and J by 4 bases, leaving 18 bases between them. The V gene's germline CDR1 is WSHSY and CDR2 SAAADI. The CDR3 totals 16 residues. DNA for the CDR3: TGCGCCAGCAGTGACTCCCGCGCAGGGATCGGCACTGAAGCTTTCTTT. Translating gives CASSDSRAGIGTEAFF.